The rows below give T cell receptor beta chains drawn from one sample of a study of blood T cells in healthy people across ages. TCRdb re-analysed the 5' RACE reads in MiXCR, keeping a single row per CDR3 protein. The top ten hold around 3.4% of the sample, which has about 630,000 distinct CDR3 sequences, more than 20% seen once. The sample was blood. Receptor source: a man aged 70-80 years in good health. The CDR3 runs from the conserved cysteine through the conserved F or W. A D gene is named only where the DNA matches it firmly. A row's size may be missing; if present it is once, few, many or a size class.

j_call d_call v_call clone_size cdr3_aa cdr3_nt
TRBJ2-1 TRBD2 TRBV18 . CASSPVLAGYNEQFF TGTGCCAGCTCACCCGTACTAGCGGGGTACAATGAGCAGTTCTTC
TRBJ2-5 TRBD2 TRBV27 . CASRRWWTSGGGETQYF TGTGCCAGCAGAAGGTGGTGGACTAGCGGAGGGGGAGAGACCCAGTACTTC
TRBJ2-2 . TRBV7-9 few CASVYGPGTGELFF TGTGCCAGCGTCTACGGGCCGGGTACCGGGGAGCTGTTTTTT
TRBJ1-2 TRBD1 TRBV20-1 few CSAGGQGGGYTF TGCAGTGCTGGGGGACAGGGAGGAGGCTACACCTTC
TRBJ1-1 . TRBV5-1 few CASSHTGNTEAFF TGCGCCAGCAGCCATACAGGGAACACTGAAGCTTTCTTT
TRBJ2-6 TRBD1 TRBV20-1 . CSARVKTGNSGANVLTF TGCAGTGCTAGAGTTAAGACAGGGAATTCTGGGGCCAACGTCCTGACTTTC
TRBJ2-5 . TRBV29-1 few CSVEGAKKETQYF TGCAGCGTTGAAGGGGCCAAAAAAGAGACCCAGTACTTC
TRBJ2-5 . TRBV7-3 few CASSRHFQETQYF TGTGCCAGCAGCCGACACTTTCAAGAGACCCAGTACTTC
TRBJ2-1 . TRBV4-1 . CASSHDSVGTFSYNEQFF TGCGCCAGCAGCCATGACTCTGTAGGGACCTTCTCCTACAATGAGCAGTTCTTC
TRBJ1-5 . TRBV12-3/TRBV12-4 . CASSLADSLYSNQPQHF TGTGCCAGCAGTTTAGCGGACAGTCTATATAGCAATCAGCCCCAGCATTTT
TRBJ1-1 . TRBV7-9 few CASSLVLRNTEAFF TGTGCCAGCAGCTTAGTTTTACGGAACACTGAAGCTTTCTTT
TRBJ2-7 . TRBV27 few CASASLASSYEQYF TGTGCCAGCGCGTCCCTAGCCTCCTCCTACGAGCAGTACTTC
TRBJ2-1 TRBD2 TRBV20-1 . CSARSMTSGYNEQFF TGCAGTGCGAGATCTATGACTAGCGGATACAATGAGCAGTTCTTC
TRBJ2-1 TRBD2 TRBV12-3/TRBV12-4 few CASSLVASGSHNEQFF TGTGCCAGCAGTTTAGTCGCTAGCGGGAGCCACAATGAGCAGTTCTTC
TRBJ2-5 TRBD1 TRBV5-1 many CASSVGQGQETQYF TGCGCCAGCAGCGTGGGACAGGGCCAAGAGACCCAGTACTTC
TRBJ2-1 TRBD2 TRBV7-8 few CASSSRASGYNEQFF TGTGCCAGCAGTTCAAGGGCTAGCGGTTACAATGAGCAGTTCTTC
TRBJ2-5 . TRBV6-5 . CASSYSTLTQETQYF TGTGCCAGCAGTTACTCGACGCTAACCCAAGAGACCCAGTACTTC
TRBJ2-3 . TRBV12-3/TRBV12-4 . CASSFVGCGRGDTQYF TGTGCCAGCAGTTTCGTCGGTTGCGGGCGAGGGGATACGCAGTATTTT
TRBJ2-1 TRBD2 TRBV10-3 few CASTGTSVESSSYNEQFF TGTGCCTCCACCGGGACTAGCGTCGAATCGAGCTCCTACAATGAGCAGTTCTTC
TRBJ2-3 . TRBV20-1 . CSAQTLDTQYF TGCAGTGCTCAGACACTAGATACGCAGTATTTT
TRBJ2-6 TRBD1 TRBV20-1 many CSARVQGEESGANVLTF TGCAGTGCTAGAGTACAGGGGGAAGAGTCGGGGGCCAACGTCCTGACTTTC
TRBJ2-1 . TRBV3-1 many CASSLLRTSYNEQFF TGTGCCAGCAGCCTCCTTAGGACCTCCTACAATGAGCAGTTCTTC
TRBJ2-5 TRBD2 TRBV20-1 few CSAWTSGSGTQYF TGCAGTGCGTGGACTAGCGGGAGCGGGACCCAGTACTTC
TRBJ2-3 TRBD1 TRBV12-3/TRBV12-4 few CASSFLGGSTDTQYF TGTGCCAGCAGTTTTTTAGGGGGCAGCACAGATACGCAGTATTTT
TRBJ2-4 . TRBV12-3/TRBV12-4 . CASSLVQGGLKNIQYF TGTGCCAGCAGTTTAGTCCAGGGAGGTTTGAAAAACATTCAGTACTTC
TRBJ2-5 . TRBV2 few CASSEKTVTQYF TGTGCCAGCAGTGAAAAGACGGTGACCCAGTACTTC
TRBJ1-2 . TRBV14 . CASSQVPQAGYTF TGTGCCAGCAGCCAAGTGCCACAGGCTGGCTACACCTTC
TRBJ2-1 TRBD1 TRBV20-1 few CSASSPDRATYNEQFF TGCAGTGCTAGTAGTCCGGACAGGGCGACCTACAATGAGCAGTTCTTC
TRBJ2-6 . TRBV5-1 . CASNLDRPGANVLTF TGCGCCAGCAACTTGGACAGACCCGGGGCCAACGTCCTGACTTTC
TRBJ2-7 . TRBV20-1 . CSAREGEQYF TGCAGCGCTCGGGAAGGCGAGCAGTACTTC
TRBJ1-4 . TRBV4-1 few CASSQEAYVTGTNEKLFF TGCGCCAGCAGCCAAGAGGCATATGTAACGGGCACTAATGAAAAACTGTTTTTT
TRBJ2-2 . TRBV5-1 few CASSLVAAGELFF TGCGCCAGCAGCTTGGTGGCCGCCGGGGAGCTGTTTTTT
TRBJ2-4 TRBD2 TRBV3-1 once CASSQGLAGVAKNIQYF TGTGCCAGCAGCCAAGGACTAGCGGGAGTGGCCAAAAACATTCAGTACTTC
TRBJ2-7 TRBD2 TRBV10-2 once CASSESMGLPLYF TGCGCCAGCAGTGAGTCGATGGGACTACCCCTATACTTC